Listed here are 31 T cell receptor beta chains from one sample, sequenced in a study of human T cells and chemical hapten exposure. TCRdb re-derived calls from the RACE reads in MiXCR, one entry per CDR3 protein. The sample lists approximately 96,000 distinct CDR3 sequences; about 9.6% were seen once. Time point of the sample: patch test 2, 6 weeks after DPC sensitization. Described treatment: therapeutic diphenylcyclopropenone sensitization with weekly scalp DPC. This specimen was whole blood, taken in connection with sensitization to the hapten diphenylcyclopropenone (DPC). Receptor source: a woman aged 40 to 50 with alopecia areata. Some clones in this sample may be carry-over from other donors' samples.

Here the CDR3 reads CASGEQAGGPLSEQYF. The DNA for the CDR3 is TGTGCCAGTGGAGAACAGGCGGGAGGGCCCTTGTCCGAGCAGTACTTC. The chain uses TRBV19 and TRBJ2-7, with 9 bases that match TRBD2. This CDR3 region has 16 residues. Germline CDR1 LNHDA, CDR2 SQIVND (reference sequence). With V trimmed by 8 bases and J by 6 bases, 17 bases remained unmatched.

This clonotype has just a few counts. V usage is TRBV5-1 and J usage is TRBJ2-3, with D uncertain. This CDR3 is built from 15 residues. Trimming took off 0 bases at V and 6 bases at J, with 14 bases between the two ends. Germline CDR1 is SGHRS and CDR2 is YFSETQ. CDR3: CASSLAQARQDTQYF. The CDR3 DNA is TGCGCCAGCAGCTTGGCGCAGGCCCGGCAGGATACGCAGTATTTT.

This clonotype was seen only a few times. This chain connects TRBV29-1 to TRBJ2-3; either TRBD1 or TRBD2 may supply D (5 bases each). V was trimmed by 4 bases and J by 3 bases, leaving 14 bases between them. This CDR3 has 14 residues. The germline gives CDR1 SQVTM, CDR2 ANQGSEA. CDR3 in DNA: TGCAGCGTTGGAGACGGGGCTAGTACAGATACGCAGTATTTT. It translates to CSVGDGASTDTQYF.

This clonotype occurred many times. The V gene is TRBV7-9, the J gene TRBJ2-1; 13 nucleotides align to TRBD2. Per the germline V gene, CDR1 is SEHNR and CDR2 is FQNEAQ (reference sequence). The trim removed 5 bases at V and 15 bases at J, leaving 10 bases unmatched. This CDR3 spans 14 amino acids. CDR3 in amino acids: CASSSGLAGVGSFF. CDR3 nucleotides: TGTGCCAGCAGCAGCGGACTAGCGGGAGTAGGTTCGTTCTTC.

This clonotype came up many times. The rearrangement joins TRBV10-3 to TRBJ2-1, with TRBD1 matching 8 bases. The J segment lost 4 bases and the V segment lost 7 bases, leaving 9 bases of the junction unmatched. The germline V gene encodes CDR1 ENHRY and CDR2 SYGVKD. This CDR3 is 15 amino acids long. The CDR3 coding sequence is TGTGCCATCACAGCAAGACAGGGGCGTTACAATGAGCAGTTCTTC. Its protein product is CAITARQGRYNEQFF.

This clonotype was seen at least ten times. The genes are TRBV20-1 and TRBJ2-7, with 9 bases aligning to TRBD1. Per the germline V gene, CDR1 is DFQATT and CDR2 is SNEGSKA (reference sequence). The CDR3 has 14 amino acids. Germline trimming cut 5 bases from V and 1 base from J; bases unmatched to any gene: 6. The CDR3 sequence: CSAHGQGRSYEQYF. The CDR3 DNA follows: TGCAGTGCTCACGGACAGGGGAGATCCTACGAGCAGTACTTC.

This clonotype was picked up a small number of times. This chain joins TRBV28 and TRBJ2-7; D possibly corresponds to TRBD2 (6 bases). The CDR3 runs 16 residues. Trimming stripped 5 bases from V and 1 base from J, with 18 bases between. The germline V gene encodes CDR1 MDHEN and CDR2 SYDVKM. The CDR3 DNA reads TGTGCCAGCAGTCCGCCAATCGGACGGGAGTCCTACGAGCAGTACTTC. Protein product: CASSPPIGRESYEQYF.

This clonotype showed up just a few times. The CDR3 protein is CASSLTTGGQPQHF. The CDR3 region has the DNA TGTGCCAGCAGCTTAACGACAGGGGGACAGCCCCAGCATTTT. The chain employs TRBV7-2 and TRBJ1-5, with TRBD1 matching over 9 bases. CDR1 is SGHTA, CDR2 FQGNSA, per germline. Trimming removed 2 bases from V and 7 bases from J; junction bases left unmatched: 3. The CDR3 is made up of 14 amino acids. The whole variable domain, remainder taken from reference TRBV7-2 and TRBJ1-5, is GAGVSQSPSNKVTEKGKDVELRCDPISGHTALYWYRQSLGQGLEFLIYFQGNSAPDKSGLPSDRFSAERTGGSVSTLTIQRTQQEDSAVYLCASSLTTGGQPQHFGDGTRLSIL.

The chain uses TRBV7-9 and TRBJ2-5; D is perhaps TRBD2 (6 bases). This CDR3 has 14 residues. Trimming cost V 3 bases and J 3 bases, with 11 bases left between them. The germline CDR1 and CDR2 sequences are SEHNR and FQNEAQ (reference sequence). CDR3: CASSFGSNKETQYF. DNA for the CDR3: TGTGCCAGCAGCTTCGGGAGTAACAAAGAGACCCAGTACTTC.

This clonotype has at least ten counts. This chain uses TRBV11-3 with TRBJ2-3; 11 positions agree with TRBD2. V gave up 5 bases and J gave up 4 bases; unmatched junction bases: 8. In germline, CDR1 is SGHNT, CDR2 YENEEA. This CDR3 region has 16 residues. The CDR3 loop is CASSPGTSGSADTQYF. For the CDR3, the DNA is TGTGCCAGCAGCCCAGGAACTAGCGGGAGTGCAGATACGCAGTATTTT.

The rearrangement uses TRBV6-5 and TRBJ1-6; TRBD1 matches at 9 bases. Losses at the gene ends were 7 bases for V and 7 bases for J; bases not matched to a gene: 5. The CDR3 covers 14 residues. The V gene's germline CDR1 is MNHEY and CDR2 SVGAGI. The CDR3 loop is CASTKDRGNSPLHF. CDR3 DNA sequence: TGTGCCAGCACCAAGGACAGGGGAAATTCACCCCTCCACTTT.

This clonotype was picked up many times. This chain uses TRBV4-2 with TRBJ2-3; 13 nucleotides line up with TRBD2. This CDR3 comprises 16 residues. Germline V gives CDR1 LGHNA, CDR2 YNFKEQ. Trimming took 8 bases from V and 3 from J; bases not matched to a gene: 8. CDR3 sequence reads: CASGGPTSGRTDTQYF. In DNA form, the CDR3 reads TGTGCCAGCGGGGGCCCGACTAGCGGGAGGACAGATACGCAGTATTTT.

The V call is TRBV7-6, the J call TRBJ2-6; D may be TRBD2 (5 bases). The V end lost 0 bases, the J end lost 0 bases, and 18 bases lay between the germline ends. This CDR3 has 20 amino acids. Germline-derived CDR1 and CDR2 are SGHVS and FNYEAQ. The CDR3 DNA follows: TGTGCCAGCAGCTTAGCCCCACCGACGGGGATGATCTCTGGGGCCAACGTCCTGACTTTC. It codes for CASSLAPPTGMISGANVLTF.

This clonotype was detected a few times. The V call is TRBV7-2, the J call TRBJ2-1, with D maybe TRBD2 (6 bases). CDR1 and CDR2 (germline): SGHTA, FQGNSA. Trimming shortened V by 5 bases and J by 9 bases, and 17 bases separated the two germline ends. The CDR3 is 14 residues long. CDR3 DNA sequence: TGTGCCAGCAGCCTCAACGAAGGAGGGCGTGAGCAGTTCTTC. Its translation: CASSLNEGGREQFF.

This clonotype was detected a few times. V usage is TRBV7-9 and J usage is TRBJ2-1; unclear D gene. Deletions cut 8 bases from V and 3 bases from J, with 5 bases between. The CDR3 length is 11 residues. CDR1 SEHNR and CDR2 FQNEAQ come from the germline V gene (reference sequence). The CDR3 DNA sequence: TGTGCCAGCGGTAGCTACAATGAGCAGTTCTTC. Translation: CASGSYNEQFF. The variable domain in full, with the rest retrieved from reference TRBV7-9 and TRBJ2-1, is DTGVSQNPRHKITKRGQNVTFRCDPISEHNRLYWYRQTLGQGPEFLTYFQNEAQLEKSRLLSDRFSAERPKGSFSTLEIQRTEQGDSAMYLCASGSYNEQFFGPGTRLTVL.

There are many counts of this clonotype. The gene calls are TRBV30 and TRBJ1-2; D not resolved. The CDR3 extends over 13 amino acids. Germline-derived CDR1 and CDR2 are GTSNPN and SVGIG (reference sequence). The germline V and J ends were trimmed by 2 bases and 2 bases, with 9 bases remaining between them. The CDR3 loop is CAWSSDGNYGYTF. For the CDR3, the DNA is TGTGCCTGGAGTTCGGACGGAAACTATGGCTACACCTTC.

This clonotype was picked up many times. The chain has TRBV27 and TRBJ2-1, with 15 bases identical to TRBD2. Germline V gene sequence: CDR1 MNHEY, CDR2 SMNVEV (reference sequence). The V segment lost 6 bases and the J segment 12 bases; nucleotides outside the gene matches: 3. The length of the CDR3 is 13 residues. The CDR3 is CASSSGLAGGQFF. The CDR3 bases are TGTGCCAGCAGCTCGGGACTAGCGGGAGGGCAGTTCTTC.

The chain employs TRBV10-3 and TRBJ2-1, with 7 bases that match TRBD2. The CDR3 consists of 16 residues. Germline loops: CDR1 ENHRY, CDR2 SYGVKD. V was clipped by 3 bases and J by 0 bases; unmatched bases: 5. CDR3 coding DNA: TGTGCCATCAGTGACGGCGGGGGAAGCTCCTACAATGAGCAGTTCTTC. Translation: CAISDGGGSSYNEQFF.

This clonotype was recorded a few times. CDR3 amino acids: CASSPRGPNEKLFF. The DNA of the CDR3 is TGTGCCAGCAGCCCCAGGGGGCCGAATGAAAAACTGTTTTTT. This chain uses TRBV16 with TRBJ1-4; TRBD1 matches 8 bases. The CDR3 has 14 residues. V gave up 4 bases and J gave up 5 bases; unmatched junction bases: 3. Germline values: CDR1 KGHSY, CDR2 FQNENV.

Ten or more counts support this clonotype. The CDR3 DNA reads as TGTGCCAGCGCTAATCGGGGGAGCCTGAACGAGCAGTACTTC. Residues: CASANRGSLNEQYF. The chain couples TRBV27 to TRBJ2-7, with D possibly matching TRBD2 (6 bases). The CDR3 spans 14 residues. Trimming shortened V by 8 bases and J by 5 bases, and 19 bases separated the two germline ends. Germline values: CDR1 MNHEY, CDR2 SMNVEV (reference sequence).

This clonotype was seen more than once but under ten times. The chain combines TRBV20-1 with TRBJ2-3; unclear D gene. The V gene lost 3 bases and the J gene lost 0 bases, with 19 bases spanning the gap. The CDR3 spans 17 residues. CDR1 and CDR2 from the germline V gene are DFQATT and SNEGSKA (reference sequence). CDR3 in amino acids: CSARDRRFAVSTDTQYF. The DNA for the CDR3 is TGCAGTGCTAGGGACCGTCGCTTTGCGGTCAGCACAGATACGCAGTATTTT.

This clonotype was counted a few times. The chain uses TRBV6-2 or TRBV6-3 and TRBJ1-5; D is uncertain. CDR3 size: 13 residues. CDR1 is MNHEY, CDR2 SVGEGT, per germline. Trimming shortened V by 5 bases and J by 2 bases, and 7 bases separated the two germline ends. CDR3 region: CASSRRGNQPQHF. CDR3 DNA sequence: TGTGCCAGCAGTCGAAGGGGCAATCAGCCCCAGCATTTT.

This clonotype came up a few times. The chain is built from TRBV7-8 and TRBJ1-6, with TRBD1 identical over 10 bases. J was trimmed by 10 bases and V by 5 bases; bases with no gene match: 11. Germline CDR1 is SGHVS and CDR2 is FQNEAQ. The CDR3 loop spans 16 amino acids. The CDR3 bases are TGTGCCAGCAGCCCGGGACAGGGGTTCGTAGTGTCACCCCTCCACTTT. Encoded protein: CASSPGQGFVVSPLHF.

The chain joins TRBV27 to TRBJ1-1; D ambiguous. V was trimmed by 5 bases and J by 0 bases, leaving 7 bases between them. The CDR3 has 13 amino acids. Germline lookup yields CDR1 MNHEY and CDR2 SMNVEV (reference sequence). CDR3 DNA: TGTGCCAGCAGTCCGTACATGAACACTGAAGCTTTCTTT. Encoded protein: CASSPYMNTEAFF.

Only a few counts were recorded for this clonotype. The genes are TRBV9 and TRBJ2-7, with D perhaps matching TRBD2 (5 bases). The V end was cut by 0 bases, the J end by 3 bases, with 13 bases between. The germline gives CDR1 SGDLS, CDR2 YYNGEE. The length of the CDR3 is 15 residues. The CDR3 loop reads CASSVEPLAHYEQYF. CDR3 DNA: TGTGCCAGCAGCGTAGAACCCCTAGCCCACTACGAGCAGTACTTC.

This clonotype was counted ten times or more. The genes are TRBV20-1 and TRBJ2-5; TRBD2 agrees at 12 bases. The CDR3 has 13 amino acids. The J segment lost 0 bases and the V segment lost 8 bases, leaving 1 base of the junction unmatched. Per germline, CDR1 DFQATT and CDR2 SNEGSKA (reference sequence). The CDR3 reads CSRLAGDQETQYF. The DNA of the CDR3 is TGCAGTAGACTAGCGGGGGACCAAGAGACCCAGTACTTC.

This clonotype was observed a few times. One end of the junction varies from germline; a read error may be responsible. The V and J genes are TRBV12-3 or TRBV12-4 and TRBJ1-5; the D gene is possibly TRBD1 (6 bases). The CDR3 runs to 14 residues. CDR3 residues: CASSFTGGKQPQHF. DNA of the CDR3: TGTGCCAGCAGTTTCACGGGGGGCAAGCAGCCCCAGCATTTT.

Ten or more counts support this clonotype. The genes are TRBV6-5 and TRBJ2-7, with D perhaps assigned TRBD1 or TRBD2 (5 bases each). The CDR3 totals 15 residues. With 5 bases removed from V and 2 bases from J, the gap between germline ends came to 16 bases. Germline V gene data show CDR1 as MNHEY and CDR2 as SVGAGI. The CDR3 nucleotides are TGTGCCAGCAGTCTCACTGGGGACGGTCCCTACGAGCAGTACTTC. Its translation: CASSLTGDGPYEQYF.

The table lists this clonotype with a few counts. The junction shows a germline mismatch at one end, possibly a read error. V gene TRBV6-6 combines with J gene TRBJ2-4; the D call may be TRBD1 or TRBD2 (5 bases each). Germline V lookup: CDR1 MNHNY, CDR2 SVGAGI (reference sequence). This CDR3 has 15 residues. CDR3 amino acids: CAGRRGEGSKNIQYF. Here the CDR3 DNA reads TGTGCCGGCAGACGTGGTGAGGGGTCCAAAAACATTCAGTACTTC.

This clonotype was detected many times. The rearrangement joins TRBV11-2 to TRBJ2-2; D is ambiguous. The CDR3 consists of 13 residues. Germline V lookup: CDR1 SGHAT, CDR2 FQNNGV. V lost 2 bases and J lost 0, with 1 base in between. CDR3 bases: TGTGCCAGCAGCTTACCGAACACCGGGGAGCTGTTTTTT. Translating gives CASSLPNTGELFF.

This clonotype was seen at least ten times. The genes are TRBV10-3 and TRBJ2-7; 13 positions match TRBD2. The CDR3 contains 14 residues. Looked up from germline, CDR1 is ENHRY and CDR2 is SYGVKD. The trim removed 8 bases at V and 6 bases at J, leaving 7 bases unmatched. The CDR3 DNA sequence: TGTGCCATCTCACCTGGACTAGCGGGAGCCGAGCAGTACTTC. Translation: CAISPGLAGAEQYF.